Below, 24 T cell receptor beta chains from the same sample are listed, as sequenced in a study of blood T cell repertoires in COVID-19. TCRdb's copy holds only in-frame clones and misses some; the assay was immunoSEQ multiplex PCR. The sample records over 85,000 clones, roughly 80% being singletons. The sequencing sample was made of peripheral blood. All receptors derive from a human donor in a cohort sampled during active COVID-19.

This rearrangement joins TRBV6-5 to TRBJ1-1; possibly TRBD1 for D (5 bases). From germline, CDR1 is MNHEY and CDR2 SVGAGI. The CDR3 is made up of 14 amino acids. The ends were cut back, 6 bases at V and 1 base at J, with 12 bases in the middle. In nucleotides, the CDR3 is TGTGCCAGCAGCCGCGGGGGATCGAACACTGAAGCTTTCTTT. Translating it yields CASSRGGSNTEAFF.

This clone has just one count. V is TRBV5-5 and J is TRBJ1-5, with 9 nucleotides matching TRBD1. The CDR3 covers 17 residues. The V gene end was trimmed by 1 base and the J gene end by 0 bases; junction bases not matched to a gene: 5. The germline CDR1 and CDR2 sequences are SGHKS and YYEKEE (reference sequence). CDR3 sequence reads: CASSLFGTGYSNQPQHF. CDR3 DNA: TGTGCCAGCAGCTTGTTCGGGACAGGGTATAGCAATCAGCCCCAGCATTTT. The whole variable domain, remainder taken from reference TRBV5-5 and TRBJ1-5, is DAGVTQSPTHLIKTRGQQVTLRCSPISGHKSVSWYQQVLGQGPQFIFQYYEKEERGRGNFPDRFSARQFPNYSSELNVNALLLGDSALYLCASSLFGTGYSNQPQHFGDGTRLSIL.

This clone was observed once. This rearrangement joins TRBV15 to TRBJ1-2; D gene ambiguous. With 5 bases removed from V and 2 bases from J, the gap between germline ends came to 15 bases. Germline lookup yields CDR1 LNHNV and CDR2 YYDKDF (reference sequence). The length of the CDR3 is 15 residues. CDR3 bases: TGTGCCACCAGCCCTGGGGAGACGATCAACTATGGCTACACCTTC. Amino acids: CATSPGETINYGYTF. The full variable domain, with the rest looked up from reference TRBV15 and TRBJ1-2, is DAMVIQNPRYQVTQFGKPVTLSCSQTLNHNVMYWYQQKSSQAPKLLFHYYDKDFNNEADTPDNFQSRRPNTSFCFLDIRSPGLGDTAMYLCATSPGETINYGYTFGSGTRLTVV.

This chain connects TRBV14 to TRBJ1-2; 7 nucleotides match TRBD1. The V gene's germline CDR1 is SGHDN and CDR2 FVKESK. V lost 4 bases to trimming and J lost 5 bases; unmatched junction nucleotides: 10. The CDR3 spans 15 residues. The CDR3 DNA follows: TGTGCCAGCAGCCCCCTGACAGGGCTAGGTTATGGCTACACCTTC. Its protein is CASSPLTGLGYGYTF.

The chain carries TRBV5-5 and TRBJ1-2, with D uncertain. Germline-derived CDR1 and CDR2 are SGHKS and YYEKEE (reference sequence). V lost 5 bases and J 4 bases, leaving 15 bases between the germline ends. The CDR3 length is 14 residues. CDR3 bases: TGTGCCAGCAGAGGCGTGGCGGGGTCCTATGGCTACACCTTC. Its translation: CASRGVAGSYGYTF. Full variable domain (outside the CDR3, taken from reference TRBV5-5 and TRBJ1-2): DAGVTQSPTHLIKTRGQQVTLRCSPISGHKSVSWYQQVLGQGPQFIFQYYEKEERGRGNFPDRFSARQFPNYSSELNVNALLLGDSALYLCASRGVAGSYGYTFGSGTRLTVV.

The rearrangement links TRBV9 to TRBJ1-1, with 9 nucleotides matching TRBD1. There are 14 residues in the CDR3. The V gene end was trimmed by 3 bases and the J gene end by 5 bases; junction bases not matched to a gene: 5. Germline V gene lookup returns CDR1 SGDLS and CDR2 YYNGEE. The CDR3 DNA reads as TGTGCCAGCAGCGCGGACAGGGGAATTACTGAAGCTTTCTTT. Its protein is CASSADRGITEAFF.

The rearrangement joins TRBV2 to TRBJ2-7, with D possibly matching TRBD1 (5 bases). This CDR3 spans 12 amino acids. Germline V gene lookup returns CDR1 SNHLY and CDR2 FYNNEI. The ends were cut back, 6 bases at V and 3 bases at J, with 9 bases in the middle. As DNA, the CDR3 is TGTGCCAGCAGGTCCCAGGGCTACGAGCAGTACTTC. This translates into CASRSQGYEQYF.

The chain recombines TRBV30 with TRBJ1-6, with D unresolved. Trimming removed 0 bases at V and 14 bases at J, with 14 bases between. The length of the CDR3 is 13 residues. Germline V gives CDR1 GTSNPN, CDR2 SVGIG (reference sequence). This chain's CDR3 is CAWSVAQARALHF. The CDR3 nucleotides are TGTGCCTGGAGTGTAGCCCAGGCCCGTGCCCTCCACTTT.

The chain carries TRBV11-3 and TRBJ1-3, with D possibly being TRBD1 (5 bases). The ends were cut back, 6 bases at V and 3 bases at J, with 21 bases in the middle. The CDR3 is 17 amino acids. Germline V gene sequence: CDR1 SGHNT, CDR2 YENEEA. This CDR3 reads CASSPFRQPAYGNTIYF. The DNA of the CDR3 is TGTGCCAGCAGTCCTTTTCGACAGCCCGCTTATGGAAACACCATATATTTT.

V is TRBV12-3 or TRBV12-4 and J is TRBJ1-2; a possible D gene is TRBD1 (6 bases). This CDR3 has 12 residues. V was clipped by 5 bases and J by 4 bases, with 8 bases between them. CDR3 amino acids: CASSQGTYGYTF. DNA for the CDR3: TGTGCCAGCAGTCAGGGGACCTATGGCTACACCTTC.

CDR3 coding DNA: TGTGCCTGGAGTGTTACCTCGGATTCACCCCTCCACTTT. This translates into CAWSVTSDSPLHF. This rearrangement joins TRBV30 to TRBJ1-6, with unresolved D. The CDR3 covers 13 residues. V lost 0 bases, J lost 8 bases, and 8 bases lay in between. CDR1 and CDR2 from the germline V gene are GTSNPN and SVGIG (reference sequence).

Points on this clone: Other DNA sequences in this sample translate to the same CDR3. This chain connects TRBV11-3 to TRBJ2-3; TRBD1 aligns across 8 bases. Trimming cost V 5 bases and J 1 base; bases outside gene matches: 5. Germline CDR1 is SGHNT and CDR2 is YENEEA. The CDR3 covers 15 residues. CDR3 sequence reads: CASSATGDGTDTQYF. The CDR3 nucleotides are TGTGCCAGCAGCGCGACAGGGGACGGCACAGATACGCAGTATTTT.

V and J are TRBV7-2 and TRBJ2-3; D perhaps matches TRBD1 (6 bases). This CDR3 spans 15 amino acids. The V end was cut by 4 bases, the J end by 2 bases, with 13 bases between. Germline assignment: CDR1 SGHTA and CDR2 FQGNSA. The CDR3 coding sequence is TGTGCCAGCAGCTCCTGGACAGTTCCCACAGATACGCAGTATTTT. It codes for CASSSWTVPTDTQYF.

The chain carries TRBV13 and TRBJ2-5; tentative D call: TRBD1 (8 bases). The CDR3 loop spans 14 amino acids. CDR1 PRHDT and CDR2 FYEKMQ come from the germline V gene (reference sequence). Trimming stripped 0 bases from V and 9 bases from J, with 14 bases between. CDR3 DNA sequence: TGTGCCAGCAGCTTAGGCAACAGGGGGGGGGCCCAGTACTTC. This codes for CASSLGNRGGAQYF.

Written as DNA, the CDR3 is TGTGCCAGCAGCCCCCGGGGGGGAACAGATACGCAGTATTTT. Its translation is CASSPRGGTDTQYF. This chain joins TRBV9 and TRBJ2-3, with 8 bases aligning to TRBD2. Germline loops: CDR1 SGDLS, CDR2 YYNGEE. Trimming at V came to 4 bases and at J to 3 bases, leaving 4 bases not matched to a gene. CDR3 length: 14 residues.

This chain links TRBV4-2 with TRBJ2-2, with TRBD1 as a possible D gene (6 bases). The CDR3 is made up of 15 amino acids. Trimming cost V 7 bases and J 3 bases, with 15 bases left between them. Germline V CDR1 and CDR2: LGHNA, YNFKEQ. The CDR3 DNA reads TGTGCCAGCATGAATTTGAGGGGGTACACCGGGGAGCTGTTTTTT. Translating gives CASMNLRGYTGELFF.

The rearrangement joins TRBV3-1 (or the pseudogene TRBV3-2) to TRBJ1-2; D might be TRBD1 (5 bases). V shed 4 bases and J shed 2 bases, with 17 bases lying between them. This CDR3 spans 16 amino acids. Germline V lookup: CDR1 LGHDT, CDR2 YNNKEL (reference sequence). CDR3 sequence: CASSPPGPHRNYGYTF. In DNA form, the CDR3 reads TGTGCCAGCAGCCCCCCAGGGCCGCACAGGAACTATGGCTACACCTTC.

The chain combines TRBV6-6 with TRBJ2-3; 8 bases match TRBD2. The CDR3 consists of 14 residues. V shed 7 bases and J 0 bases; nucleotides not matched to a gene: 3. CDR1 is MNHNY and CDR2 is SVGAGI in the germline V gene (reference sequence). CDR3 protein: CASIRGGSTDTQYF. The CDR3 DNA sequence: TGTGCCAGCATTCGGGGGGGGAGCACAGATACGCAGTATTTT.

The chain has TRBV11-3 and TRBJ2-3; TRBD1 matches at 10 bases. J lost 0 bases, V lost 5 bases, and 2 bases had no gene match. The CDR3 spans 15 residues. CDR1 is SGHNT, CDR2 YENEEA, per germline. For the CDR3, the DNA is TGTGCCAGCAGCGGGGGACAGGGGAGCACAGATACGCAGTATTTT. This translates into CASSGGQGSTDTQYF.

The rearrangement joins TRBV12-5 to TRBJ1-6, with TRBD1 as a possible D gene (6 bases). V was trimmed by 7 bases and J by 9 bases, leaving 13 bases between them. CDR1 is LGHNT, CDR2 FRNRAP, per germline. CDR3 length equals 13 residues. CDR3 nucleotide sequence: TGTGCTAGTGCCGAGACAGGAGGTTCACCCCTCCACTTT. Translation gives CASAETGGSPLHF.

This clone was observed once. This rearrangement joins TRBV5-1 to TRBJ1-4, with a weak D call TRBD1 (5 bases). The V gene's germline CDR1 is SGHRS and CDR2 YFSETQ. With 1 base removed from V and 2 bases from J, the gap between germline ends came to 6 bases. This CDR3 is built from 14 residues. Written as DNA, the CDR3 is TGCGCCAGCAGCTTGCGGGGGACTAATGAAAAACTGTTTTTT. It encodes CASSLRGTNEKLFF.

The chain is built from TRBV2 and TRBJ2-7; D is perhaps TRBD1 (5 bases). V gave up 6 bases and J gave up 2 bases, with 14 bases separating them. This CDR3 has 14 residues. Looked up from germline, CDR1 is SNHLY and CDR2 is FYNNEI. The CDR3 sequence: CASRTGSTTYEQYF. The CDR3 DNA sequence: TGTGCCAGCAGAACAGGAAGTACGACCTACGAGCAGTACTTC.

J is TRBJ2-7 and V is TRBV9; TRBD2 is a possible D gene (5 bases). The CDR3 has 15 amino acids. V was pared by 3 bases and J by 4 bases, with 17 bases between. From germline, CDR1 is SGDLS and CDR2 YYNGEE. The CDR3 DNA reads TGTGCCAGCAGCGATGGGCCGGGAATGGGTTACGAGCAGTACTTC. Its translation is CASSDGPGMGYEQYF.

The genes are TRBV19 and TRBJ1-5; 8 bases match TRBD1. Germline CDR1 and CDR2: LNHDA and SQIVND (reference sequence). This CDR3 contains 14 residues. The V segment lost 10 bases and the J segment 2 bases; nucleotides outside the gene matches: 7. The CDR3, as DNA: TGTGCCACCGAGGACAGGGCTGGCAATCAGCCCCAGCATTTT. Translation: CATEDRAGNQPQHF. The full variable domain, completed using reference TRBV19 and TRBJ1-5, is DGGITQSPKYLFRKEGQNVTLSCEQNLNHDAMYWYRQDPGQGLRLIYYSQIVNDFQKGDIAEGYSVSREKKESFPLTVTSAQKNPTAFYLCATEDRAGNQPQHFGDGTRLSIL.